This entry lists 12 T cell receptor beta chains sequenced from one sample in a study of T cells after yellow fever vaccination. Via MiXCR, TCRdb re-called the 5' RACE reads, giving one row per CDR3 protein. Among 450,000 to 650,000 distinct CDR3 sequences listed, 20% to 25% were seen once. The sample consisted of PBMCs, taken 21 days after the first yellow fever vaccination. These receptors were collected from a man younger than 35 who received the YFV17D yellow fever vaccine.

This clonotype appeared a few times. The chain couples TRBV7-9 to TRBJ1-6, with D perhaps TRBD1 (5 bases). Between the trimmed V and J ends, which lost 4 bases and 0 bases, there was a span of 13 bases. Germline V CDR1 and CDR2: SEHNR, FQNEAQ (reference sequence). CDR3 length: 17 amino acids. The CDR3: CASSSGLRSSYNSPLHF. The CDR3 DNA reads TGTGCCAGCAGCTCGGGGCTGCGGAGCTCCTATAATTCACCCCTCCACTTT.

The rearrangement links TRBV10-1 to TRBJ2-7; D not resolved. Trimming removed 4 bases at V and 7 bases at J, with 8 bases between. Per the germline V gene, CDR1 is WNHNN and CDR2 is SYGVQD (reference sequence). There are 11 residues in the CDR3. The CDR3 reads CASSAGREQYF. In DNA, the CDR3 is TGCGCCAGCAGTGCCGGACGGGAGCAGTACTTC.

This clonotype appeared a few times. This rearrangement joins TRBV3-1 to TRBJ2-3; 8 bases align to TRBD2. The CDR3 contains 14 residues. Germline V CDR1 and CDR2: LGHDT, YNNKEL (reference sequence). V lost 5 bases and J lost 6; bases outside the gene matches: 7. This CDR3 is CASSGSRGGDTQYF. CDR3 coding DNA: TGTGCCAGCAGCGGAAGTCGGGGGGGGGATACGCAGTATTTT.

In its sample, this clonotype was seen a few times. V and J are TRBV4-3 and TRBJ1-2, with D uncertain. Looked up from germline, CDR1 is LGHNA and CDR2 is YSLEER. This CDR3 has 16 amino acids. The V and J ends lost 1 base and 0 bases respectively, with 12 bases between them. CDR3 residues: CASSQASGETNYGYTF. The CDR3 coding sequence is TGCGCCAGCAGCCAAGCTAGTGGGGAGACTAACTATGGCTACACCTTC.

This clonotype turned up a few times. This rearrangement joins TRBV12-3 or TRBV12-4 to TRBJ1-4; 9 bases are shared with TRBD1. V shed 6 bases and J 7 bases; nucleotides not matched to a gene: 6. The CDR3 runs 14 residues. The chain's CDR3 is CASRGTGIGEKLFF. DNA for the CDR3: TGTGCCAGCAGGGGGACAGGGATTGGTGAAAAACTGTTTTTT.

This clonotype was seen a handful of times. The gene calls are TRBV6-5 and TRBJ2-2; D is ambiguous. The germline V gene encodes CDR1 MNHEY and CDR2 SVGAGI. There are 13 residues in the CDR3. Trimming took off 0 bases at V and 7 bases at J, with 6 bases between the two ends. CDR3 nucleotides: TGTGCCAGCAGTTACTCGGGATTCGGGGAGCTGTTTTTT. Its protein is CASSYSGFGELFF.

This clonotype was detected ten times or more. This rearrangement joins TRBV7-8 to TRBJ2-5; D may correspond to TRBD1 or TRBD2 (6 bases each). This CDR3 has 14 amino acids. Trimming left V 6 bases short and J 7 bases short, with 18 bases between. Looked up from germline, CDR1 is SGHVS and CDR2 is FQNEAQ. CDR3 region: CASRVPRGPRTQYF. In nucleotides, the CDR3 is TGTGCCAGCAGAGTCCCCCGGGGGCCCAGGACCCAGTACTTC. The full variable domain, with the rest looked up from reference TRBV7-8 and TRBJ2-5, is GAGVSQSPRYKVAKRGQDVALRCDPISGHVSLFWYQQALGQGPEFLTYFQNEAQLDKSGLPSDRFFAERPEGSVSTLKIQRTQQEDSAVYLCASRVPRGPRTQYFGPGTRLLVL.

In its sample, this clonotype was seen a few times. J is TRBJ1-4 and V is TRBV4-1; D might be TRBD1 (5 bases). Germline assignment: CDR1 MGHRA and CDR2 YSYEKL. V gave up 0 bases and J gave up 5 bases, with 13 bases separating them. CDR3 length: 16 residues. CDR3 nucleotides: TGCGCCAGCAGCCAAGAATATAGACAGATGAATGAAAAACTGTTTTTT. The encoded protein is CASSQEYRQMNEKLFF.

The sample holds a few counts of this clonotype. This chain links TRBV19 with TRBJ1-5; tentatively, D is TRBD1 (5 bases). Germline values: CDR1 LNHDA, CDR2 SQIVND (reference sequence). Deletions cut 5 bases from V and 7 bases from J, with 15 bases between. This CDR3 is 14 amino acids long. The CDR3: CASSPLGDRQPQHF. CDR3 coding DNA: TGTGCCAGTAGTCCCCTCGGGGACCGGCAGCCCCAGCATTTT.

The rearrangement joins TRBV6-1 to TRBJ1-2, with a possible D match to TRBD1 (5 bases). This CDR3 has 13 amino acids. V shed 6 bases and J shed 8 bases, with 16 bases lying between them. Germline CDR1 is MNHNS and CDR2 is SASEGT. The CDR3 loop reads CASRGTLERGYTF. Written as DNA, the CDR3 is TGTGCCAGCAGGGGGACTCTGGAGAGGGGCTACACCTTC.

This clonotype was observed a few times. This CDR3 is CASSHNRGTGELFF. CDR3 nucleotides: TGTGCCAGCAGCCACAACAGGGGGACCGGGGAGCTGTTTTTT. This sequence joins TRBV4-2 and TRBJ2-2; 8 bases line up with TRBD1. V lost 3 bases to trimming and J lost 5 bases; unmatched junction nucleotides: 2. Germline assignment: CDR1 LGHNA and CDR2 YNFKEQ. This CDR3 is 14 amino acids long.

The chain employs TRBV7-2 and TRBJ2-7; maybe TRBD2 (5 bases). CDR3 size: 14 residues. Trimming pared 6 bases from V and 0 bases from J, leaving 12 bases between. Germline V lookup: CDR1 SGHTA, CDR2 FQGNSA. CDR3 amino acids: CASRTSGTSYEQYF. Written as DNA, the CDR3 is TGTGCCAGCAGGACGAGCGGAACCTCCTACGAGCAGTACTTC. Together with reference TRBV7-2 and TRBJ2-7, the CDR3 gives the full variable domain: GAGVSQSPSNKVTEKGKDVELRCDPISGHTALYWYRQSLGQGLEFLIYFQGNSAPDKSGLPSDRFSAERTGGSVSTLTIQRTQQEDSAVYLCASRTSGTSYEQYFGPGTRLTVT.